A selection of T cell receptor beta chains follows, all from one sample in a study of T cell responses to AZD1222 COVID-19 vaccine. Clones were sequenced by immunoSEQ multiplex PCR, and TCRdb holds only the in-frame ones, with some missing. The sample carries approximately 190,000 clones, about 92% recorded once. The specimen was peripheral blood, collected on day 0 of AZD1222 vaccination. Source of these receptors: an adult in good health. Each CDR3 is given with its conserved first and last residue. The D gene is left open where the match is weak. Only some rows state a clone size, as once, few, many or a class for expanded clones.

clone_size j_call v_call d_call cdr3_aa
. TRBJ1-3 TRBV24-1 . CATSDPGLSGNTIYF
once TRBJ2-6 TRBV4-3 . CASSPAPIPGANVLTF
. TRBJ1-2 TRBV5-6 . CASSSSPSSWRGYTF
. TRBJ1-2 TRBV15 TRBD1 CATSREGQGYGYTF
. TRBJ1-5 TRBV28 . CAITTGGSNQPQHF
. TRBJ1-1 TRBV7-9 . CASSFDSGVTEAFF
. TRBJ2-3 TRBV18 TRBD1 CASSPAGPGGADTQYF
. TRBJ1-5 TRBV27 . CASSLWRNNQPQHF
. TRBJ1-2 TRBV21-1 . CASSTPYGYTF
. TRBJ1-4 TRBV4-1 . CASSQDGTNEKLFF
. TRBJ1-2 TRBV28 . CASSFSQNSGYTF
. TRBJ2-7 TRBV27 . CASSLRGGPSYEQYF
. TRBJ2-5 TRBV6-2/TRBV6-3 TRBD2 CASSRAGSETQYF
. TRBJ2-7 TRBV6-5 . CASRVIESSYEQYF
. TRBJ2-7 TRBV2 TRBD1 CASSTGQGLEQYF
. TRBJ1-2 TRBV6-1 . CASTVGQLYGYTF
. TRBJ1-1 TRBV5-8 TRBD1 CASSFTDRGITNTEAFF
. TRBJ2-2 TRBV5-1 TRBD1 CASSLRGQDTGELFF
. TRBJ1-1 TRBV15 . CATSRDHRNTEAFF
. TRBJ1-5 TRBV6-1 TRBD1 CASSEGKVGQGGNQPQHF
. TRBJ2-3 TRBV7-3 . CASSLFVSAGTTDTQYF
. TRBJ2-3 TRBV10-1 . CASSEGGPGNTDTQYF
. TRBJ2-1 TRBV7-3 . CASSLAPSSYNEQFF
. TRBJ2-1 TRBV6-4 . CASSEGRYNEQFF
. TRBJ1-1 TRBV19 . CASPPASQVNTEAFF